Listed below are T cell receptor beta chains from one sample, sequenced in a study of cytomegalovirus exposure and HLA in healthy donors. The repertoire was sequenced with immunoSEQ multiplex PCR; TCRdb's copy has only in-frame clones and lacks some. Of about 170,000 clones listed, 75% to 90% are singletons. The sequencing sample was made of PBMCs. The receptors derive from a male donor in good health and CMV-seronegative. Each CDR3 is given with its conserved first and last residue. A D gene is named only where the DNA matches it firmly. Rows may omit the clone size; those that give it use once, few, many or a size class.

>.|.|TRBJ1-2|TRBV19
TGTGCCAGTAGCTCCCAGGGCTATGGCTACACCTTC
CASSSQGYGYTF
>.|TRBD1|TRBJ2-3|TRBV7-9
TGTGCCAGCAGTTGGGACAGACCCACAGATACGCAGTATTTT
CASSWDRPTDTQYF
>.|.|TRBJ1-1|TRBV30
TGTGCCTGGACCTTGGGGGGGAACACTGAAGCTTTCTTT
CAWTLGGNTEAFF
>once|.|TRBJ2-7|TRBV6-5
TGTGCCAGCAGGCCCTCTCCCTACGAGCAGTACTTC
CASRPSPYEQYF
>.|.|TRBJ2-7|TRBV6-1
TGTGCCAGCAGTGAAACCGGGACAAATTACGAGCAGTACTTC
CASSETGTNYEQYF
>once|.|TRBJ2-1|TRBV4-2
TGTGCCAGCAGCTTGCAAAAGGAGATTCGGTACAATGAGCAGTTCTTC
CASSLQKEIRYNEQFF
>.|TRBD2|TRBJ2-1|TRBV27
TGTGCCAGCAGACCAACTAGCGGGGGATCCTACAATGAGCAGTTCTTC
CASRPTSGGSYNEQFF
>.|TRBD2|TRBJ2-7|TRBV7-8
TGTGCCAGCACCCTACGCGGGGGGCCCGGATACGAGCAGTACTTC
CASTLRGGPGYEQYF
>once|.|TRBJ2-3|TRBV6-5
TGTGCCAGCAGTTACTCTAGCAGAAACACAGATACGCAGTATTTT
CASSYSSRNTDTQYF
>.|TRBD1|TRBJ1-2|TRBV7-9
TGTGCCAGCAGCTCTATGGTGGTATCTTTTGGCGGGACAGTGGATGGCTACACCTTC
CASSSMVVSFGGTVDGYTF